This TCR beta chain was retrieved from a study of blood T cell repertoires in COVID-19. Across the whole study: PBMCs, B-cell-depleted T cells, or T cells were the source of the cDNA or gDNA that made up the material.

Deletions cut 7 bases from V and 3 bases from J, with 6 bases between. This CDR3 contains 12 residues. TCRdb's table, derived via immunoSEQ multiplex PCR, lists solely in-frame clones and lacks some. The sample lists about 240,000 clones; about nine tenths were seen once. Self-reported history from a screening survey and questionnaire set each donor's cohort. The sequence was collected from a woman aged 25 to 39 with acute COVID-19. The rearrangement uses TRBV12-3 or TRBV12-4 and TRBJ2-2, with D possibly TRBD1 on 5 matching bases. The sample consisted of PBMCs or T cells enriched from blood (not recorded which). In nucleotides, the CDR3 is TGTGCCAGCAAACAGGACACCGGGGAGCTGTTTTTT. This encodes CASKQDTGELFF.